This TCR beta chain comes out of a study of blood T cell repertoires in COVID-19. Across the whole study: The samples span acute and convalescent COVID-19 from the United States, Italy and Spain.

The assay was immunoSEQ multiplex PCR, and TCRdb's table has in-frame clones only and misses some. In the table there are 100,000 to 150,000 clones, approximately 83% of which are singletons. The germline V gene encodes CDR1 LGHNA and CDR2 YSLEER. Trimming cost V 6 bases and J 5 bases; bases outside gene matches: 13. The CDR3 loop spans 16 amino acids. Sequenced: peripheral blood. This chain connects TRBV4-3 to TRBJ2-5, with 9 bases lining up with TRBD2. The sequence derives from a woman aged 80 or over with acute or convalescent COVID-19. CDR3 sequence: CASSTTLVAGVETQYF. In nucleotides, the CDR3 is TGCGCCAGCAGTACTACCTTAGTAGCGGGGGTTGAGACCCAGTACTTC.